A selection of T cell receptor beta chains follows, all from one sample in a study of T cells in Graves' hyperthyroidism and ophthalmopathy. Each CDR3 protein is one row after TCRdb ran MiXCR on the multiplex PCR reads. The profile covers around 560,000 distinct CDR3 sequences, with over 15% appearing a single time and 18% taken by the ten largest. The material sequenced was blood. The receptors here all came from a woman aged 18-29 years with Graves' hyperthyroidism. Each CDR3 is given with its conserved first and last residue. D genes are given only for firm matches. For some rows the clone size is stated as once, few or many, or as a class when expanded; others skip it.

clone size: many
D gene: -
V gene: TRBV18
J gene: TRBJ1-2
CDR3 DNA: TGTGCCAGCTCACCACCAGGAAGGTCGGGGAACTATGGCTACACCTTC
CDR3 protein: CASSPPGRSGNYGYTF

clone size: -
D gene: TRBD1
V gene: TRBV7-9
J gene: TRBJ2-2
CDR3 DNA: TGTGCCAGCAGCACCGCGGACAGGGCCGCGAACACCGGGGAGCTGTTTTTT
CDR3 protein: CASSTADRAANTGELFF

clone size: -
D gene: TRBD2
V gene: TRBV3-1
J gene: TRBJ2-1
CDR3 DNA: TGTGCCAGCAGCCAAGATGTTGGAGGCGGGAGGGCTGGGTACAATGAGCAGTTCTTC
CDR3 protein: CASSQDVGGGRAGYNEQFF

clone size: many
D gene: -
V gene: TRBV5-1
J gene: TRBJ2-7
CDR3 DNA: TGCGCCAGCAGCCCAGATGCCTTGGATTTCTACGAGCAGTACTTC
CDR3 protein: CASSPDALDFYEQYF

clone size: -
D gene: TRBD2
V gene: TRBV14
J gene: TRBJ2-5
CDR3 DNA: TGTGCCAGCAGCCCTCGGACTAGCGGAGGTCTCCAGTACTTC
CDR3 protein: CASSPRTSGGLQYF

clone size: many
D gene: -
V gene: TRBV27
J gene: TRBJ2-6
CDR3 DNA: TGTGCCAGCACCCCAAGGGCAGCAATCTCTGGGGCCAACGTCCTGACTTTC
CDR3 protein: CASTPRAAISGANVLTF

clone size: many
D gene: TRBD2
V gene: TRBV7-8
J gene: TRBJ2-5
CDR3 DNA: TGTGCCAGCAGCCCGGGACTAGCGGGGAGACGGGAGACCCAGTACTTC
CDR3 protein: CASSPGLAGRRETQYF

clone size: many
D gene: TRBD2
V gene: TRBV7-2
J gene: TRBJ2-3
CDR3 DNA: TGTGCCAGCAGCTCGATAGCGGGAGTGGCAGATACGCAGTATTTT
CDR3 protein: CASSSIAGVADTQYF

clone size: many
D gene: TRBD2
V gene: TRBV3-1
J gene: TRBJ2-2
CDR3 DNA: TGTGCCAGCAGCCAGTCAGCGGGGAGAACCGGGGAGCTGTTTTTT
CDR3 protein: CASSQSAGRTGELFF

clone size: many
D gene: -
V gene: TRBV20-1
J gene: TRBJ1-4
CDR3 DNA: TGCAGTGCCCTCGACCGGGATAGGTCGACTAATGAAAAACTGTTTTTT
CDR3 protein: CSALDRDRSTNEKLFF

clone size: few
D gene: TRBD2
V gene: TRBV19
J gene: TRBJ2-3
CDR3 DNA: TGTGCCAGTAGTAGGGCTAGCGGTGACACAGATACGCAGTATTTT
CDR3 protein: CASSRASGDTDTQYF

clone size: -
D gene: TRBD1
V gene: TRBV27
J gene: TRBJ2-5
CDR3 DNA: TGTGCCAGCAGTCTAGAGAGAACCGGGACAGGGGTTGAGTACTTC
CDR3 protein: CASSLERTGTGVEYF

clone size: few
D gene: -
V gene: TRBV5-1
J gene: TRBJ1-6
CDR3 DNA: TGCGCCAGCAGCTTGCGGGATTCCTATAATTCACCCCTCCACTTT
CDR3 protein: CASSLRDSYNSPLHF

clone size: many
D gene: TRBD2
V gene: TRBV20-1
J gene: TRBJ2-3
CDR3 DNA: TGCAGTGCTAGGGGGACTAGCGGGGTTACGCAGTATTTT
CDR3 protein: CSARGTSGVTQYF

clone size: few
D gene: TRBD1
V gene: TRBV7-2
J gene: TRBJ2-3
CDR3 DNA: TGTGCCAGCAGCTCCCGCCTAAGACAGGGTAGGGCAGATACGCAGTATTTT
CDR3 protein: CASSSRLRQGRADTQYF

clone size: -
D gene: TRBD1
V gene: TRBV5-1
J gene: TRBJ1-1
CDR3 DNA: TGCGCCAGCAGCGCCGGACAGGGGAAGGACACTGAAGCTTTCTTT
CDR3 protein: CASSAGQGKDTEAFF

clone size: few
D gene: -
V gene: TRBV25-1
J gene: TRBJ2-7
CDR3 DNA: TGTGCCAGCAGTGAATTACAGGGTTCCTACGAGCAGTACTTC
CDR3 protein: CASSELQGSYEQYF